This T cell receptor (beta chain) came from a study of cytomegalovirus exposure and HLA in healthy donors. PCR used 60 Vbeta primers and 13 Jbeta primers. Produced via immunoSEQ multiplex PCR; TCRdb's table is partial and in-frame only. Of fewer than 250,000 clones in the sample, roughly 79% were seen once. Whole-study findings and limits: A prior analysis recorded that most TCR beta V segments were productive about 87% or about 30% of the time.

The length of the CDR3 is 13 residues. Germline V CDR1 and CDR2: LGHNA, YSLEER. V was cut by 4 bases and J by 3 bases, with 10 bases left in between. Comments on this clone: The antigen remains undetermined.

V and J are TRBV4-3 and TRBJ2-7; no clear D. The material sequenced was PBMCs. The TCR sequence derives from a male donor in good health and CMV-seronegative. CDR3 in amino acids: CASSRDTLYEQYF. CDR3 nucleotide sequence: TGCGCCAGCAGCCGCGACACCCTCTACGAGCAGTACTTC.